This record looks at one TCR beta chain sequence and its context. There are 14 residues in the CDR3. Germline CDR1 ENHRY, CDR2 SYGVKD. The V gene end was trimmed by 2 bases and the J gene end by 12 bases; junction bases not matched to a gene: 12. Sequencing used immunoSEQ multiplex PCR; TCRdb keeps in-frame clones, though not all of them. The table has about 81,000 clones, approximately 79% seen once. Anyone with autoimmune disease history or systemic immunosuppression was excluded. These data originate in a study of OX40 agonist ivuxolimab in advanced cancers. Study details: People in dose escalation had one of these cancers: hepatocellular carcinoma, melanoma, renal cell or head and neck cancer. Of the patients, three showed partial responses, one with hepatocellular carcinoma and two with cutaneous melanoma.

The sample consisted of CD4+ or CD8+ T cells sorted from blood, taken in a trial of the OX40 agonist ivuxolimab. The sequence came from an adult with an advanced solid tumor such as melanoma, head and neck, liver or kidney cancer. The chain has TRBV10-3 and TRBJ2-7; 8 bases are shared with TRBD1. As DNA, the CDR3 is TGTGCCATCAGTGAGCGGCCATCCCGGACAGGGATGTACGTC. Residues: CAISERPSRTGMYV.